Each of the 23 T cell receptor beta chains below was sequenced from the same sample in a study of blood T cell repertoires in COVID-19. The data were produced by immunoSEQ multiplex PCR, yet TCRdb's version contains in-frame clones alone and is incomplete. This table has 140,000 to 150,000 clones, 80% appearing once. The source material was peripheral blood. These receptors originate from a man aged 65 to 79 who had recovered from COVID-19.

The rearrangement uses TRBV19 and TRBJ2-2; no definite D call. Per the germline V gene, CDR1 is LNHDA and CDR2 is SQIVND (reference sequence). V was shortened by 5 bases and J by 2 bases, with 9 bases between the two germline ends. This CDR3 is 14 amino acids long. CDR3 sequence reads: CASSFSVNTGELFF. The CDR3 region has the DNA TGTGCCAGTAGTTTTTCAGTTAACACCGGGGAGCTGTTTTTT.

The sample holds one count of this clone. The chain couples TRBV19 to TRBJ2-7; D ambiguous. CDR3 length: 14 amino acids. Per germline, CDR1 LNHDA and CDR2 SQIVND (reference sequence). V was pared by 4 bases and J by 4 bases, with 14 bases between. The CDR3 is CASSTRLARYEQYF. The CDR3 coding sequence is TGTGCCAGTAGTACCCGACTGGCAAGATACGAGCAGTACTTC. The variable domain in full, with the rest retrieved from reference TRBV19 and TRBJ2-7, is DGGITQSPKYLFRKEGQNVTLSCEQNLNHDAMYWYRQDPGQGLRLIYYSQIVNDFQKGDIAEGYSVSREKKESFPLTVTSAQKNPTAFYLCASSTRLARYEQYFGPGTRLTVT.

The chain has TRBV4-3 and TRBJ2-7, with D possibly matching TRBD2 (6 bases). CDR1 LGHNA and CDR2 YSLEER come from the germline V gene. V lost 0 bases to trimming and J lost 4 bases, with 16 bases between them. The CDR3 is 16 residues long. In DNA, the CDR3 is TGCGCCAGCAGCCAAGAGCTAGCGCCCCCAGGATACGAGCAGTACTTC. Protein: CASSQELAPPGYEQYF.

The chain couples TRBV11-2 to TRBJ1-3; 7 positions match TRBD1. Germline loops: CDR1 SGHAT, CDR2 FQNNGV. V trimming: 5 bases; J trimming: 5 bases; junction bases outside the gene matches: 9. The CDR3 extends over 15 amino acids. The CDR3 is CASSPGTAVRNTIYF. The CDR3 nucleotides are TGTGCCAGCAGCCCGGGGACAGCGGTTAGAAACACCATATATTTT.

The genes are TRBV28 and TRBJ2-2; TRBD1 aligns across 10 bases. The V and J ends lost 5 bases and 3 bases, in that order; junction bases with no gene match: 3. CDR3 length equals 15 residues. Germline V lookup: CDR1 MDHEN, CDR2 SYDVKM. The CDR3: CASSMTGGYTGELFF. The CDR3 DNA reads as TGTGCCAGCAGTATGACAGGGGGCTACACCGGGGAGCTGTTTTTT.

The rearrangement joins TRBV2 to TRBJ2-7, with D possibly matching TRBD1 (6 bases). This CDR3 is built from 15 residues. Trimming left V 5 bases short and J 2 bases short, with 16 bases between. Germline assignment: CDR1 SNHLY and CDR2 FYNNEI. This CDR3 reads CASSKADKGAYEQYF. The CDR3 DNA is TGTGCCAGCAGTAAGGCTGATAAGGGGGCCTACGAGCAGTACTTC.

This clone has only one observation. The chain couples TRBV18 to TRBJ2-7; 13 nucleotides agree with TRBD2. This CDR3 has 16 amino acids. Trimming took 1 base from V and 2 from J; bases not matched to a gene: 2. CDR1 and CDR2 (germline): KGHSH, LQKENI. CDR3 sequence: CASSPLLAGGPYEQYF. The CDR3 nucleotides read TGTGCCAGCTCACCACTACTAGCGGGAGGGCCCTACGAGCAGTACTTC.

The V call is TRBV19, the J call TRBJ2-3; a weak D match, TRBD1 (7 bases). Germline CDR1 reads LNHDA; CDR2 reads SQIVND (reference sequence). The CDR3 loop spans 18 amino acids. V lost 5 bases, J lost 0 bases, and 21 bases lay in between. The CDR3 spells CASSPLGATGRSTDTQYF. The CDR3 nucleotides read TGTGCCAGTAGTCCCCTGGGGGCGACAGGGAGGAGCACAGATACGCAGTATTTT. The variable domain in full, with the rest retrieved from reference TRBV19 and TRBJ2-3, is DGGITQSPKYLFRKEGQNVTLSCEQNLNHDAMYWYRQDPGQGLRLIYYSQIVNDFQKGDIAEGYSVSREKKESFPLTVTSAQKNPTAFYLCASSPLGATGRSTDTQYFGPGTRLTVL.

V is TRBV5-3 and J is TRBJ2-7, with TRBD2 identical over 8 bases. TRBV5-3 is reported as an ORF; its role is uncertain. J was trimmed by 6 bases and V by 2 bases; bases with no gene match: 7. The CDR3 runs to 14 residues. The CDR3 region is CARSFPAGGGEQYF. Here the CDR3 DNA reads TGTGCCAGAAGCTTCCCGGCGGGAGGTGGCGAGCAGTACTTC.

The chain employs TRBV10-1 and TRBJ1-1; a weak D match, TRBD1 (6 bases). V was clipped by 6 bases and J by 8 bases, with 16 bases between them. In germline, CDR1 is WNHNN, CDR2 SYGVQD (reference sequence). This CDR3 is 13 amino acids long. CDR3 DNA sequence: TGCGCCAGCAGCGCCGGGACACCCACCGAAGCTTTCTTT. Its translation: CASSAGTPTEAFF.

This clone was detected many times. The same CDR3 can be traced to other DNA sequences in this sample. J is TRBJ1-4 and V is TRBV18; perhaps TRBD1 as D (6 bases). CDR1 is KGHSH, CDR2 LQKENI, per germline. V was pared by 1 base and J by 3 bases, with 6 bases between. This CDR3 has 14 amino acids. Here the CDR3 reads CASSPQGANEKLFF. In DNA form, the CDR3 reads TGTGCCAGCTCACCACAGGGGGCTAATGAAAAACTGTTTTTT.

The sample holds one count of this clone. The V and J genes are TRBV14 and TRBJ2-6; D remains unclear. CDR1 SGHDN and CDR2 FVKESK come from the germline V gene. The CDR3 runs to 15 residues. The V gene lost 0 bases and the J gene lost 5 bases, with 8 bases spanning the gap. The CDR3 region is CASSQDTVRANVLTF. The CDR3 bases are TGTGCCAGCAGCCAAGACACAGTCAGGGCCAACGTCCTGACTTTC.

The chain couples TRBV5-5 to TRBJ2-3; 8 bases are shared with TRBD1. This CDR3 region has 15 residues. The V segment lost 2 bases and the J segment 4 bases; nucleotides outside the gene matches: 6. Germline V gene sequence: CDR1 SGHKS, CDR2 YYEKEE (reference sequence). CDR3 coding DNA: TGTGCCAGCAGCTTCACGGGACAGGTTTCAGATACGCAGTATTTT. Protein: CASSFTGQVSDTQYF.

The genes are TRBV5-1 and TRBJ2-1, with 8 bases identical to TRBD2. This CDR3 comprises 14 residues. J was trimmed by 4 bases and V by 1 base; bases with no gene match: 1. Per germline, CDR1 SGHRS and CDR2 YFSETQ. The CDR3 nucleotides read TGCGCCAGCAGCTTGCAGCGGGAGTACAATGAGCAGTTCTTC. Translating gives CASSLQREYNEQFF.

The CDR3, as DNA: TGTGCCAGCAGCGCCCAGACTAGCGGTCGGCATGAGCAGTTCTTC. This sequence encodes CASSAQTSGRHEQFF. The rearrangement joins TRBV9 to TRBJ2-1, with TRBD2 identical over 9 bases. CDR1 and CDR2 (germline): SGDLS, YYNGEE. The length of the CDR3 is 15 residues. Trimming took 3 bases from V and 8 from J; bases not matched to a gene: 9.

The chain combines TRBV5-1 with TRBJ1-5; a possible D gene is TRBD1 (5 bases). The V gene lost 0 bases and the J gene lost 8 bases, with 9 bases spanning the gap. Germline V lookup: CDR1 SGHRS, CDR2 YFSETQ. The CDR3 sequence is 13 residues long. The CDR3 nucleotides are TGCGCCAGCAGCTTGGGAGTAGGGGAGCCCCAGCATTTT. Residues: CASSLGVGEPQHF.

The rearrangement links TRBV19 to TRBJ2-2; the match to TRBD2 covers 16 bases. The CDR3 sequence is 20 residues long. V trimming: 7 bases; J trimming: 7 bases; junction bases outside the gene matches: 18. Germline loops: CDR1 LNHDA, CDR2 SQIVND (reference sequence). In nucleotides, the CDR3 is TGTGCCAGTACCCGGACTCCGGGACTAGCGGGAGGGCCGAGGAGCGGGGAGCTGTTTTTT. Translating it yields CASTRTPGLAGGPRSGELFF.

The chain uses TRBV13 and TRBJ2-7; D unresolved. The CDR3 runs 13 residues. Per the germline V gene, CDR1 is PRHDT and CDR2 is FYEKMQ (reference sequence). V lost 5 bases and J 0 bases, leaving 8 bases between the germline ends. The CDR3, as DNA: TGTGCCAGCAGCCCGATTAGCTCCTACGAGCAGTACTTC. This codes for CASSPISSYEQYF. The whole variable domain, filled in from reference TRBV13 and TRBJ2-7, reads AAGVIQSPRHLIKEKRETATLKCYPIPRHDTVYWYQQGPGQDPQFLISFYEKMQSDKGSIPDRFSAQQFSDYHSELNMSSLELGDSALYFCASSPISSYEQYFGPGTRLTVT.

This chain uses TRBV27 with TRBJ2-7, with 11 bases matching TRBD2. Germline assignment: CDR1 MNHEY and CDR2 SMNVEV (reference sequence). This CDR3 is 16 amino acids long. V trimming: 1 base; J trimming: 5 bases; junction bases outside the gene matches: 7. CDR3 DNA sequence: TGTGCCAGCAGTTTATATTCTAGCGGGAGGATCCACGAGCAGTACTTC. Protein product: CASSLYSSGRIHEQYF.

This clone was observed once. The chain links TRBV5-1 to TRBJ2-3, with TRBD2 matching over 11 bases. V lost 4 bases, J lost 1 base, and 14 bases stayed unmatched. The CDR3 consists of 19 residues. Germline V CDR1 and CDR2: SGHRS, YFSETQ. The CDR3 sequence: CASSLTPSGRQVGTDTQYF. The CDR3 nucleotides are TGCGCCAGCAGCCTGACTCCTAGCGGGAGGCAGGTGGGCACAGATACGCAGTATTTT.

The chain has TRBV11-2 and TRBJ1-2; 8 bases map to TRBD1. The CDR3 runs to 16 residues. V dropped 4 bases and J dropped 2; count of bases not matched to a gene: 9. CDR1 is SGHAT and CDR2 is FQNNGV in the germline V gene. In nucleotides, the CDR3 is TGTGCCAGCAGCTCCTCTACAGGGGGAGTAAACTATGGCTACACCTTC. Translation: CASSSSTGGVNYGYTF.

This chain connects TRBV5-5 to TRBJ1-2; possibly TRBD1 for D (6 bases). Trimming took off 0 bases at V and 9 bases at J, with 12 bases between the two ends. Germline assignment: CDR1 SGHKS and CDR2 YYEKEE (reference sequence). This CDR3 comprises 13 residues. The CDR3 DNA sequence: TGTGCCAGCAGCTTGGTCGGGGGGCGCAGCTACACCTTC. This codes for CASSLVGGRSYTF.

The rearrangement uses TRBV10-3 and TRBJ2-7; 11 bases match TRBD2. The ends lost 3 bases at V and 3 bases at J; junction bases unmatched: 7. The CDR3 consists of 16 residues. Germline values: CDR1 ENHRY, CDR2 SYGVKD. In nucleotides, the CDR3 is TGTGCCATCAGTGACCTCGCAACTAGCGGGAGCTACGAGCAGTACTTC. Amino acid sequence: CAISDLATSGSYEQYF.